This TCR beta chain appears in the sequencing data of a study of regulatory T cells in long-lasting Graves disease. Study-level background: Those with persistent Graves' disease had received antithyroid drugs for over 5 years with positive TSH receptor antibodies. General study points: The study found lower TCR diversity in persistent Graves' patients than in newly diagnosed ones. In persistent patients, shared public clonotypes (approximately 3,000) outnumbered those in new patients (nearly 1,000). Favored gene segments in persistent disease were TRBV28, TRBJ1-2 and TRBJ2-5.

Looked up from germline, CDR1 is SGHRS and CDR2 is YFSETQ. The V end was cut by 5 bases, the J end by 6 bases, with 14 bases between. This CDR3 contains 13 residues. This clonotype was counted at least ten times. The target antigen is unknown. Arm-PCR of CDR3 regions and iRepertoire HTBI primers were used to build TCR beta libraries. TCRdb called the multiplex PCR reads again in MiXCR, with one record for every CDR3 protein. The profile covers some 470,000 distinct CDR3 sequences, with roughly 21% appearing a single time and roughly 7% taken by the ten largest. Time point denoted: persistent/refractory GD, antithyroid drugs over 5 years with positive TRAb. The TCR library used RNA extracted from PBMCs.

The clonotype comes from a female donor with Graves disease. The chain carries TRBV5-1 and TRBJ1-1, with a tentative D call TRBD1 (5 bases). The source was peripheral blood mononuclear cells (PBMCs), collected when the disease was refractory, from a patient treated with antithyroid drugs. The CDR3 DNA is TGCGCCAGCAGGGGAGGGGTTAGCGCTGAAGCTTTCTTT. It specifies CASRGGVSAEAFF.